This TCR beta chain was observed in a study of blood T cell repertoires in COVID-19. Study-wide background: In each case, the material was cDNA or gDNA derived from T cells, B-cell-depleted T cells, or PBMCs.

In the study's own analysis: Using reference gene primer amplification, nucleated cell counts were estimated. Assay used: immunoSEQ multiplex PCR; TCRdb lists only in-frame clones, some missing. D and trimming come from the DNA, and the V and J calls and clone size come from that table. The repertoire has 150,000 to 200,000 clones, about 85% of them found once; the top ten carry about 22%. This CDR3 is 13 amino acids long. Trimming took 8 bases from V and 4 from J; bases not matched to a gene: 7. Germline V gene data show CDR1 as MNHEY and CDR2 as SVGAGI. Material for sequencing was peripheral blood. The clonotype was recovered from a man between 60 and 70 years old with active or convalescent COVID-19. The J gene is TRBJ2-5, the V gene TRBV6-5; TRBD1 aligns across 7 bases. In DNA, the CDR3 is TGTGCCAGCCGGCCAGGGGGTTTAGAGACCCAGTACTTC. As protein: CASRPGGLETQYF.